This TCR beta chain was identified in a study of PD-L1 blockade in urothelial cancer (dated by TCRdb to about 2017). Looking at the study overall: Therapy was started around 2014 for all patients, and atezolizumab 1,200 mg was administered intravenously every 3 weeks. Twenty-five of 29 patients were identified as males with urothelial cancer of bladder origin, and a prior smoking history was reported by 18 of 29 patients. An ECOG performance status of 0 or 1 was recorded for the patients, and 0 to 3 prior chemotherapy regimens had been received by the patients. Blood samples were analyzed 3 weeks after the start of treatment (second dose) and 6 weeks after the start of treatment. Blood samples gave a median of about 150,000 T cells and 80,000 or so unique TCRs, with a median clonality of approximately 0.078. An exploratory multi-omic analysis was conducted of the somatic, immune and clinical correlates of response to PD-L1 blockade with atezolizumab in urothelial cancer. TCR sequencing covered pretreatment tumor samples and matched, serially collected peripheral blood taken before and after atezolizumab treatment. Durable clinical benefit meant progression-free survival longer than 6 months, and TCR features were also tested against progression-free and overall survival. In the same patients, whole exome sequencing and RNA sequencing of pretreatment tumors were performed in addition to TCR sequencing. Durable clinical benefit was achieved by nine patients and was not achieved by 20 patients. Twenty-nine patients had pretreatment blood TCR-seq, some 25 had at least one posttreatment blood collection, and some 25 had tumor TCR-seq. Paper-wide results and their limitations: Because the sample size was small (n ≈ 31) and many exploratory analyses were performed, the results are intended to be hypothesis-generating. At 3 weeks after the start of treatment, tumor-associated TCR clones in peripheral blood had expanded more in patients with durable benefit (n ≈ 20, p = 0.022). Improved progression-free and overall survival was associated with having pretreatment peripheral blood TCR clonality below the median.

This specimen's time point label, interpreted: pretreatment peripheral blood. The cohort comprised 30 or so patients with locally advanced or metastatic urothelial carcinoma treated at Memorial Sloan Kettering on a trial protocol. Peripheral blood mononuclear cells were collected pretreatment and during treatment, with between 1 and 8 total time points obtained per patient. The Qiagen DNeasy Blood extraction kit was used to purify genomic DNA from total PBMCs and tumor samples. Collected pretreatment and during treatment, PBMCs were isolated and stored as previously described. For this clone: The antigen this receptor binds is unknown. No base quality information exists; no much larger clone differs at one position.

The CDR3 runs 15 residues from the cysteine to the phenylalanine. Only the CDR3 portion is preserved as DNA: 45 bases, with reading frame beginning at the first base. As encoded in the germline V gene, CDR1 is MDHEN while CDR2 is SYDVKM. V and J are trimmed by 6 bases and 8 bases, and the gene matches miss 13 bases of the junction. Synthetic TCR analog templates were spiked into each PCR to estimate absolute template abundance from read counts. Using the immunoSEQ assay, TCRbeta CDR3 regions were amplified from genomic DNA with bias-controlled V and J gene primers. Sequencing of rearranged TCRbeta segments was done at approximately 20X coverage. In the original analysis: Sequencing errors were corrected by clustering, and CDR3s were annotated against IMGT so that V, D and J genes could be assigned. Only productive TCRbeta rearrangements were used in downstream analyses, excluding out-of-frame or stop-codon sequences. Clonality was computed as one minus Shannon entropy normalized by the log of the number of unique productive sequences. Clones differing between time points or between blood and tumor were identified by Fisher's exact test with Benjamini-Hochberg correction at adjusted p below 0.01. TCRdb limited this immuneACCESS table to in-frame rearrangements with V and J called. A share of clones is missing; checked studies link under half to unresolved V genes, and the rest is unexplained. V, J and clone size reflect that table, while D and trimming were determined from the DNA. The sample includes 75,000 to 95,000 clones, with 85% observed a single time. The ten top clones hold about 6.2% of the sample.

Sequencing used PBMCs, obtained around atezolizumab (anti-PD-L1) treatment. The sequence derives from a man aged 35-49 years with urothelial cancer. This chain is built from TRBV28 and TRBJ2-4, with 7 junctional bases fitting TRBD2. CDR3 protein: CASSFTGQGRDIQYF. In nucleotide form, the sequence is TGTGCCAGCAGCTTCACCGGGCAAGGGAGGGACATTCAGTACTTC.